Shown below are 10 T cell receptor beta chains from a single sample sequenced in a study of T cells in Graves' hyperthyroidism and ophthalmopathy. Amplification targeted TCR beta CDR3 regions from RNA transcripts. First-round RT-PCR with HTBI primers amplified the TCR CDR3 region. One entry per CDR3 protein, called by TCRdb with MiXCR from the multiplex PCR reads. The data contain about 400,000 distinct CDR3 sequences, approximately 14% of them singletons. Sequenced input: blood. Every receptor here comes from a woman aged 18-29 years with Graves' hyperthyroidism.

As concerns this clonotype: A much larger clone lies one base from this, so it may be a read error. J is TRBJ1-5 and V is TRBV6-2 or TRBV6-3, with D maybe TRBD1 (5 bases). Looked up from germline, CDR1 is MNHEY and CDR2 is SVGEGT. The ends were cut back, 2 bases at V and 5 bases at J, with 10 bases in the middle. This CDR3 has 14 amino acids. CDR3 coding DNA: TGTGCCAGCAGTTACCCCGACAGCGATCAGCCCCAGCATTTT. Its protein is CASSYPDSDQPQHF.

The DNA for the CDR3 is TGTGCCAGCAGTTATGTGGACAGCAATCAGCCCCAGCATTTT. Translation gives CASSYVDSNQPQHF. The chain joins TRBV6-2 or TRBV6-3 to TRBJ1-5, with D uncertain. From germline, CDR1 is MNHEY and CDR2 SVGEGT. V lost 3 bases and J 1 base, leaving 7 bases between the germline ends. The CDR3 spans 14 residues.

This clonotype was counted only a few times. V and J are TRBV19 and TRBJ1-5; the match to TRBD1 covers 9 bases. Per the germline V gene, CDR1 is LNHDA and CDR2 is SQIVND (reference sequence). With 7 bases clipped from V and 7 bases from J, the junction kept 11 bases outside the gene matches. There are 15 residues in the CDR3. The CDR3 spells CASTDSGQGEQPQHF. CDR3 sequence (DNA): TGTGCCAGTACCGACTCGGGACAGGGCGAACAGCCCCAGCATTTT.

This clonotype was picked up many times. This chain connects TRBV2 to TRBJ1-1; a possible D gene is TRBD1 (5 bases). Germline V gives CDR1 SNHLY, CDR2 FYNNEI. There are 15 residues in the CDR3. Trimming removed 7 bases from V and 1 base from J, with 16 bases in between. The CDR3 reads CASTREGRTNTEAFF. CDR3 bases: TGTGCCAGCACGAGGGAGGGACGGACGAACACTGAAGCTTTCTTT.

This clonotype was seen a handful of times. The chain couples TRBV30 to TRBJ2-7, with D maybe TRBD2 (6 bases). V was cut by 5 bases and J by 2 bases, with 13 bases left in between. CDR3 length: 13 amino acids. Germline-derived CDR1 and CDR2 are GTSNPN and SVGIG (reference sequence). The CDR3: CAWAAGFPYEQYF. The CDR3 DNA sequence: TGTGCCTGGGCCGCGGGGTTCCCCTACGAGCAGTACTTC. The variable domain in full, completed from reference TRBV30 and TRBJ2-7, reads SQTIHQWPATLVQPVGSPLSLECTVEGTSNPNLYWYRQAAGRGLQLLFYSVGIGQISSEVPQNLSASRPQDRQFILSSKKLLLSDSGFYLCAWAAGFPYEQYFGPGTRLTVT.

About this clonotype itself: A much larger clone lies one base from this, so it may be a read error. The chain has TRBV2 and TRBJ1-5, with D possibly matching TRBD1 (5 bases). Trimming cost V 0 bases and J 13 bases, with 13 bases left between them. CDR3 length: 13 amino acids. Germline V CDR1 and CDR2: SNHLY, FYNNEI. CDR3 residues: CASSEAGAGWQHF. The CDR3 DNA reads TGTGCCAGCAGTGAAGCTGGGGCAGGGTGGCAGCATTTT.

This clonotype was found a few times. V and J are TRBV9 and TRBJ1-3; no definite D call. The V gene lost 6 bases and the J gene lost 7 bases, with 17 bases spanning the gap. CDR1 is SGDLS, CDR2 YYNGEE, per germline. This CDR3 is 14 amino acids long. The CDR3 sequence: CASTPTSEGNTIYF. The CDR3 DNA follows: TGTGCCAGCACACCTACATCGGAGGGTAACACCATATATTTT.

This clonotype was counted at least ten times. V and J are TRBV7-2 and TRBJ2-7, with D maybe TRBD2 (6 bases). The V end lost 2 bases, the J end lost 6 bases, and 11 bases lay between the germline ends. The CDR3 consists of 13 residues. CDR1 and CDR2 (germline): SGHTA, FQGNSA. The DNA of the CDR3 is TGTGCCAGCAGCTTACAACTAGCCTCCGAGCAGTACTTC. This gives the protein CASSLQLASEQYF.

At least ten counts were recorded for this clonotype. J is TRBJ2-2 and V is TRBV12-3 or TRBV12-4, with D possibly being TRBD1 (7 bases). The CDR3 contains 14 residues. The V and J ends lost 5 bases and 6 bases respectively, with 13 bases between them. CDR3 in amino acids: CASSGQGGAGELFF. The CDR3 coding sequence is TGTGCCAGCAGTGGGCAGGGGGGCGCCGGGGAGCTGTTTTTT.

This clonotype was counted ten times or more. J is TRBJ2-1 and V is TRBV7-6, with D uncertain. The V end lost 4 bases, the J end lost 7 bases, and 11 bases lay between the germline ends. Germline lookup yields CDR1 SGHVS and CDR2 FNYEAQ. The CDR3 spans 13 residues. The CDR3 nucleotides are TGTGCCAGCAGCTCTCGATGGGCTAATGAGCAGTTCTTC. Its translation is CASSSRWANEQFF. Drawing the rest from reference TRBV7-6 and TRBJ2-1, the complete variable domain is GAGVSQSPRYKVTKRGQDVALRCDPISGHVSLYWYRQALGQGPEFLTYFNYEAQQDKSGLPNDRFSAERPEGSISTLTIQRTEQRDSAMYRCASSSRWANEQFFGPGTRLTVL.